The text below deals with one TCR beta chain. Its antigen is still unknown. Assay used: immunoSEQ multiplex PCR; TCRdb lists only in-frame clones, some missing. The table lists about 220,000 clones, approximately 94% of them singletons, with approximately 1% in the top ten. This sample stems from a study of T cell responses to AZD1222 COVID-19 vaccine. Findings of the study overall: Vaccine-associated CD4 TCRs ranged over spike, dominating at 160-218 and 743-854. Baseline testing showed seropositivity in only a handful of AZD1222 recipients.

Germline assignment: CDR1 MNHEY and CDR2 SVGAGI. The CDR3 covers 14 residues. The V gene end was trimmed by 6 bases and the J gene end by 6 bases; junction bases not matched to a gene: 4. The chain couples TRBV6-5 to TRBJ1-4, with 10 positions matching TRBD1. The sequencing used peripheral blood, collected on day 0 of MenACWY control vaccination. This sequence originates from an adult in good health. The CDR3: CASRLGQGYEKLFF. The CDR3 nucleotides read TGTGCCAGCAGGCTGGGACAGGGGTATGAAAAACTGTTTTTT.